This TCR beta chain was recorded in a study of blood T cell repertoires in COVID-19. Turning to the study itself: The analysed material was cDNA or gDNA that came from T cells, B-cell-depleted T cells, or PBMCs.

TCRdb keeps only in-frame clones here, not all; method: immunoSEQ multiplex PCR. Here the sample spans roughly 120,000 clones, 80% to 90% being singletons. The length of the CDR3 is 14 residues. J was trimmed by 1 base and V by 5 bases; bases with no gene match: 1. Germline CDR1 and CDR2: MDHEN and SYDVKM. Material for sequencing was peripheral blood. The genes are TRBV28 and TRBJ2-1, with 8 bases identical to TRBD1. This TCR was recovered from a woman of 80 years or more with active or convalescent COVID-19. CDR3 sequence: CASSGQGSYNEQFF. In DNA, the CDR3 is TGTGCCAGCAGTGGACAGGGTTCCTACAATGAGCAGTTCTTC.